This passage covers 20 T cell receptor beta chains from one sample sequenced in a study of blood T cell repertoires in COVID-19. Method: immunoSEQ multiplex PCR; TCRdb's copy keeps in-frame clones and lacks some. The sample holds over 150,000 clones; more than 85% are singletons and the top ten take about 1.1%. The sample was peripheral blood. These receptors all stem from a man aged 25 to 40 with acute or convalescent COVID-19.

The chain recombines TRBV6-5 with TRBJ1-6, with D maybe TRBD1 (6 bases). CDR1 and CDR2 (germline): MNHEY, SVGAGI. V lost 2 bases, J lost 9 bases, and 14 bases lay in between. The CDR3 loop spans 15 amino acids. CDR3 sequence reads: CASSYGTGLGSPLHF. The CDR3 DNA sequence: TGTGCCAGCAGTTACGGAACAGGGCTGGGTTCACCCCTCCACTTT.

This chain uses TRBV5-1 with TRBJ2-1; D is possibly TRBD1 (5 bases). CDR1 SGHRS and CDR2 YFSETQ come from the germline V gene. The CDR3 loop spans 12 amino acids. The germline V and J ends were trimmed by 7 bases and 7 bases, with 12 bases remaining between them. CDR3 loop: CASSQGGNEQFF. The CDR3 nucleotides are TGCGCCAGCTCCCAGGGCGGAAATGAGCAGTTCTTC.

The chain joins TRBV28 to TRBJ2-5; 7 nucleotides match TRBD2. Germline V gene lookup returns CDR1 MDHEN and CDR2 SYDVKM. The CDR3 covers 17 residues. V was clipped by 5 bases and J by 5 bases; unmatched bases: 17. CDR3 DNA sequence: TGTGCCAGCAGTCCCGCCATTTGGCAGCGGGGAAGGGAGACCCAGTACTTC. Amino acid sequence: CASSPAIWQRGRETQYF.

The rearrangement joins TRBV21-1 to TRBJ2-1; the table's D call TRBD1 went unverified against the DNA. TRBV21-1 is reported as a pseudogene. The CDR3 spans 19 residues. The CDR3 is CASRPRVVGVNEQSDEQFF. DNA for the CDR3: TGTGCCAGTCGTCCCAGGGTAGTAGGAGTAAATGAGCAGTCCGATGAGCAGTTCTTC.

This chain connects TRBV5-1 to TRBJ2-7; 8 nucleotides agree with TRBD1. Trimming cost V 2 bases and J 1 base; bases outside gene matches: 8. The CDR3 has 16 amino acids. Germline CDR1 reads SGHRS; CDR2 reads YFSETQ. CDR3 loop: CASSFAGGAGSYEQYF. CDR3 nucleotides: TGCGCCAGCAGCTTCGCAGGGGGCGCGGGGTCCTACGAGCAGTACTTC.

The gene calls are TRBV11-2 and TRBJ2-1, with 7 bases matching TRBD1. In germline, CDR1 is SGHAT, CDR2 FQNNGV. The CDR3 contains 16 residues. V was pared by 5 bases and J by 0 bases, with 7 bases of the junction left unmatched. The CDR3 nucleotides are TGTGCCAGCAGCGCCTACAGGGGAAGCTCCTACAATGAGCAGTTCTTC. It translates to CASSAYRGSSYNEQFF.

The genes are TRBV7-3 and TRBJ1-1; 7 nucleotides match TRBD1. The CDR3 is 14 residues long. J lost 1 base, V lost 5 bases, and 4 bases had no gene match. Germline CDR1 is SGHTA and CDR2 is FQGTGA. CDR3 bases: TGTGCCAGCAGCCGGGACAGCTCGAACACTGAAGCTTTCTTT. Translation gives CASSRDSSNTEAFF.

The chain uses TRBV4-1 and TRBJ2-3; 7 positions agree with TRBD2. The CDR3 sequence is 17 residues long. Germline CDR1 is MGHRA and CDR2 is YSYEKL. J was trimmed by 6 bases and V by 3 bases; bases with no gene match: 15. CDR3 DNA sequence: TGCGCCAGCAGCCACCCCGCTGGGGGGGTGCGATCGGATACGCAGTATTTT. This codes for CASSHPAGGVRSDTQYF.

CDR3 DNA: TGTGCCAGCAGCGTAGGGGTTTGGGGGACAGAGAGCACAGATACGCAGTATTTT. This translates into CASSVGVWGTESTDTQYF. The rearrangement uses TRBV9 and TRBJ2-3; TRBD1 aligns across 7 bases. The CDR3 sequence is 18 residues long. Trimming took 0 bases from V and 0 from J; bases not matched to a gene: 10. Germline V gene lookup returns CDR1 SGDLS and CDR2 YYNGEE.

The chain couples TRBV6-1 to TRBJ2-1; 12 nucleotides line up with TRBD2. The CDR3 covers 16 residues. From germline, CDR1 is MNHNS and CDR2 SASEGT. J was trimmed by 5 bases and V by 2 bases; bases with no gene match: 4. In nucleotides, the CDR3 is TGTGCCAGCAGTGAACTACGACTAGCGGGGGACAATGAGCAGTTCTTC. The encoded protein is CASSELRLAGDNEQFF.

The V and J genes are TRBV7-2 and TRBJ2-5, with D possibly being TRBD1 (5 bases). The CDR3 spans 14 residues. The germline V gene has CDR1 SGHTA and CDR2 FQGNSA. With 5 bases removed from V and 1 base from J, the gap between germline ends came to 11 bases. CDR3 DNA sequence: TGTGCCAGCAGCACTCGACAGCTCCAAGAGACCCAGTACTTC. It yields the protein CASSTRQLQETQYF.

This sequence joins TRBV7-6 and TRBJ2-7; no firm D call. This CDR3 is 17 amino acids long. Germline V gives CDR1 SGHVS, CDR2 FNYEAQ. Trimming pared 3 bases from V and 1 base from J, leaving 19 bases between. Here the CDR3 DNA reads TGTGCCAGCAGCTTGAGTTTAATGCGAGCTCGTTCCTACGAGCAGTACTTC. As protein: CASSLSLMRARSYEQYF.

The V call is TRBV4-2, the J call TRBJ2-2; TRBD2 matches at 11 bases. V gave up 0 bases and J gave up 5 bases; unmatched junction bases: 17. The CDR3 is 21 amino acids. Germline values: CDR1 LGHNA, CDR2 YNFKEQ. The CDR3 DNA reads TGTGCCAGCAGCCAAGATTCACGGGTGGCTAGCGGGGGGAAAAGGACCGGGGAGCTGTTTTTT. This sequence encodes CASSQDSRVASGGKRTGELFF.

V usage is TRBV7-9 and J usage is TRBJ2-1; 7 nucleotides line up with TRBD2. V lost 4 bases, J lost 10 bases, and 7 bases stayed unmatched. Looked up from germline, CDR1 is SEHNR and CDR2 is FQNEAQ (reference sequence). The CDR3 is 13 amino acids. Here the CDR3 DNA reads TGTGCCAGCAGCTCCTCAGGGAGGGACGAGCAGTTCTTC. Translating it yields CASSSSGRDEQFF.

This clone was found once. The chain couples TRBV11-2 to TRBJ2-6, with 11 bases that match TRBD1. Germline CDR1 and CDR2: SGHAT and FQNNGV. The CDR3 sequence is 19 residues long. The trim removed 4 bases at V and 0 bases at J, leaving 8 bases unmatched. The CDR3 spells CASSSGDRGFFSGANVLTF. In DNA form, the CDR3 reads TGTGCCAGCAGCTCAGGGGACAGGGGGTTTTTCTCTGGGGCCAACGTCCTGACTTTC.

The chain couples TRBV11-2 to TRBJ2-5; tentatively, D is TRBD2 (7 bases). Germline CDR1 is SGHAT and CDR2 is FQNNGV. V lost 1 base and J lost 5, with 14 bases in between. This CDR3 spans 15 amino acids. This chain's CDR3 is CASSLAGGPGETQYF. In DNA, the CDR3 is TGTGCCAGCAGCTTAGCGGGGGGCCCGGGGGAGACCCAGTACTTC.

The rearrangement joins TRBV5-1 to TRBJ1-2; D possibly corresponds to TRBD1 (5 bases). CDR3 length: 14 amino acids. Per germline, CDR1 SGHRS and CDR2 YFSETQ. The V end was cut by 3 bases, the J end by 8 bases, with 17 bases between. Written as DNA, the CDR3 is TGCGCCAGCAGCTATTTGACAGACGGTATGGGCTACACCTTC. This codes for CASSYLTDGMGYTF.

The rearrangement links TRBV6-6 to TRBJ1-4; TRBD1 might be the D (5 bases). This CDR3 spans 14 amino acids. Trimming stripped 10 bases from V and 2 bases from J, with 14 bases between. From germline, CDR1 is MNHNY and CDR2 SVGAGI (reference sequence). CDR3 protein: CATLERQTNEKLFF. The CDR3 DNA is TGTGCCACGCTGGAGAGACAGACTAATGAAAAACTGTTTTTT.

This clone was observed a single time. In nucleotides, the CDR3 is TGCAGTGCTAGTAAGGACTTGAACACTGAAGCTTTCTTT. It translates to CSASKDLNTEAFF. This chain uses TRBV20-1 with TRBJ1-1; no reliable D call. The V gene lost 3 bases and the J gene lost 0 bases, with 8 bases spanning the gap. The CDR3 is 13 amino acids. Germline V gives CDR1 DFQATT, CDR2 SNEGSKA (reference sequence).

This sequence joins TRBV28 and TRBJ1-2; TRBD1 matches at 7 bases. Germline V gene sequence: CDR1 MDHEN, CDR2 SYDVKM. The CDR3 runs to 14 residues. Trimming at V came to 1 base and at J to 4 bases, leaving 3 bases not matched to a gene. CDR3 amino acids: CASSLLGTAYGYTF. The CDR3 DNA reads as TGTGCCAGCAGTTTATTGGGGACAGCCTATGGCTACACCTTC.